This T cell receptor (beta chain) appears in the sequencing data of a study of Tregs in tolerant kidney transplant recipients. Study observations and caveats: The most relevant donor-specific Treg TCRbeta repertoire apparently came from expansion with activated donor B cells. Biological reproducibility was not directly addressed, but technical replication error appeared minimal. Findings come from small patient numbers and require larger validation.

This CDR3 has 15 amino acids. Germline V CDR1 and CDR2: MNHEY, SVGAGI. V lost 3 bases and J 0 bases, leaving 12 bases between the germline ends. About this clone: Its antigen remains unknown.

Here immunoSEQ multiplex PCR was the method, and the copy in TCRdb shows in-frame clones only, minus some. Among 90,000 to 150,000 clones listed, roughly 92% were seen once. Thawed PBMCs were FACS-sorted into unstimulated CD4+CD25+CD127- regulatory T cells, CD4+CD25- non-regulatory cells, CD4 and CD8 cells. This TCR came from a human donor in good health. Sequencing was done on a sample of CD4+ T cells from blood. This rearrangement joins TRBV6-5 to TRBJ2-7; no clear D. The CDR3 DNA sequence: TGTGCCAGCAGTTATGACACCGTAAGCTCCTACGAGCAGTACTTC. Amino acid sequence: CASSYDTVSSYEQYF.